The present T cell receptor beta chain was sequenced within a study of identical twins. The CDR3 is 14 amino acids. Germline assignment: CDR1 SGHVS and CDR2 FQNEAQ. This clonotype showed up just a few times. The antigen is undetermined. Each cDNA held unique molecular identifiers, and template switching gave it a universal primer site. TCRdb recomputed calls from the 5' RACE reads with MiXCR, one row per CDR3 protein. This table has roughly 1.6 million distinct CDR3 sequences, under 35% appearing once. Study results and limitations: Insertions were reduced in abundant cord blood beta clonotypes but not in memory repertoires. Analyses of zero insertions could be partly confounded by invariant MAIT and iNKT cells.

The chain employs TRBV7-8 and TRBJ2-5; TRBD2 might be the D (5 bases). The DNA end lines up better with TRBJ2-7; the J call may be wrong. Input material: cord blood. The clonotype was recovered from a newborn girl in good health. CDR3 in DNA: TGTGCCACAAAGCCGGGGTATAGCCCCTACGAGCAGTACTTC. It yields the protein CATKPGYSPYEQYF.